These 28 T cell receptor beta chains were all obtained from the same sample, sequenced in a study of cytomegalovirus exposure and HLA in healthy donors. The PCR contained 60 Vbeta and 13 Jbeta primers. The repertoire was sequenced with immunoSEQ multiplex PCR; TCRdb's copy has only in-frame clones and lacks some. The sample holds fewer than 140,000 clones, about 70% seen once. The sample was PBMCs. The source is a female donor in good health and CMV-seronegative.

V is TRBV7-8 and J is TRBJ2-7; 8 positions match TRBD2. CDR1 and CDR2 (germline): SGHVS, FQNEAQ. J gave up 1 base and V 2 bases, and 1 base lay outside the gene matches. The CDR3 covers 14 residues. The DNA for the CDR3 is TGTGCCAGCAGCTTAACGGGGGGGTCCTACGAGCAGTACTTC. It is translated as CASSLTGGSYEQYF.

CDR3 DNA: TGTGCCAGCAGCTTAGGGGTTCGGGGAAACACCATATATTTT. Protein: CASSLGVRGNTIYF. This chain joins TRBV13 and TRBJ1-3; D ambiguous. V was cut by 0 bases and J by 4 bases, with 7 bases left in between. CDR3 length equals 14 residues. In germline, CDR1 is PRHDT, CDR2 FYEKMQ (reference sequence). The complete variable domain, with remaining parts taken from reference TRBV13 and TRBJ1-3, reads AAGVIQSPRHLIKEKRETATLKCYPIPRHDTVYWYQQGPGQDPQFLISFYEKMQSDKGSIPDRFSAQQFSDYHSELNMSSLELGDSALYFCASSLGVRGNTIYFGEGSWLTVV.

This clone was detected only a few times. The chain couples TRBV6-5 to TRBJ2-7; the D gene is possibly TRBD2 (5 bases). Germline V gene lookup returns CDR1 MNHEY and CDR2 SVGAGI. The CDR3 is 16 residues long. Trimming removed 4 bases from V and 5 bases from J, with 21 bases in between. CDR3 protein: CASSWTFGLPNHEQYF. The CDR3 nucleotides are TGTGCCAGCAGTTGGACCTTTGGACTGCCTAACCACGAGCAGTACTTC.

This clone has only a few counts. V and J are TRBV7-2 and TRBJ2-7; TRBD2 aligns across 10 bases. The CDR3 length is 16 residues. V lost 6 bases, J lost 4 bases, and 12 bases stayed unmatched. Per the germline V gene, CDR1 is SGHTA and CDR2 is FQGNSA. The CDR3 region is CASRTRSGRASYEQYF. The DNA of the CDR3 is TGTGCCAGCAGAACACGCAGCGGGAGGGCCTCGTACGAGCAGTACTTC.

The J gene is TRBJ2-6, the V gene TRBV5-5; maybe TRBD1 (5 bases). Germline V gene lookup returns CDR1 SGHKS and CDR2 YYEKEE (reference sequence). The CDR3 is made up of 15 amino acids. Between the trimmed V and J ends, which lost 0 bases and 2 bases, there was a span of 6 bases. The CDR3 DNA sequence: TGTGCCAGCAGCTTGGACAGGACTGGGGCCAACGTCCTGACTTTC. Residues: CASSLDRTGANVLTF.

The chain links TRBV7-2 to TRBJ2-6; possibly TRBD1 for D (8 bases). Germline V lookup: CDR1 SGHTA, CDR2 FQGNSA. The V gene lost 5 bases and the J gene lost 0 bases, with 17 bases spanning the gap. CDR3 length equals 18 residues. The chain's CDR3 is CASSRWTGTNSGANVLTF. As DNA, the CDR3 is TGTGCCAGCAGCCGATGGACAGGGACTAACTCTGGGGCCAACGTCCTGACTTTC. Filled out from reference TRBV7-2 and TRBJ2-6, the complete variable domain reads GAGVSQSPSNKVTEKGKDVELRCDPISGHTALYWYRQSLGQGLEFLIYFQGNSAPDKSGLPSDRFSAERTGGSVSTLTIQRTQQEDSAVYLCASSRWTGTNSGANVLTFGAGSRLTVL.

This clone was recorded only once. The sample has other DNA sequences that encode this CDR3 too. The chain recombines TRBV7-2 with TRBJ2-2; D possibly corresponds to TRBD1 (6 bases). CDR1 SGHTA and CDR2 FQGNSA come from the germline V gene. V lost 6 bases to trimming and J lost 4 bases, with 15 bases between them. The CDR3 spans 15 residues. CDR3 in amino acids: CASRPWTAFTGELFF. The CDR3 DNA reads as TGTGCCAGCAGGCCCTGGACAGCCTTCACCGGGGAGCTGTTTTTT.

The chain has TRBV18 and TRBJ1-1; D gene uncertain. From germline, CDR1 is KGHSH and CDR2 LQKENI. This CDR3 is 13 amino acids long. V shed 3 bases and J shed 1 base, with 6 bases lying between them. This chain's CDR3 is CASSPVRNTEAFF. In DNA form, the CDR3 reads TGTGCCAGCTCACCGGTGAGGAACACTGAAGCTTTCTTT.

Only a few counts were recorded for this clone. V and J are TRBV6-1 and TRBJ2-1, with 8 bases that match TRBD2. J gave up 0 bases and V 1 base, and 2 bases lay outside the gene matches. The CDR3 consists of 16 residues. The germline gives CDR1 MNHNS, CDR2 SASEGT. The CDR3 reads CASSEVAGSSYNEQFF. Written as DNA, the CDR3 is TGTGCCAGCAGTGAAGTAGCGGGGAGCTCCTACAATGAGCAGTTCTTC.

As for this clone: This same CDR3 is encoded by further DNA sequences in the sample. The chain recombines TRBV27 with TRBJ2-7, with D possibly matching TRBD2 (5 bases). Germline V CDR1 and CDR2: MNHEY, SMNVEV (reference sequence). The CDR3 totals 13 residues. V was clipped by 4 bases and J by 3 bases, with 10 bases between them. CDR3 protein: CASSSGGGYEQYF. CDR3 bases: TGTGCCAGCAGTTCCGGAGGTGGCTACGAGCAGTACTTC.

The V gene is TRBV18, the J gene TRBJ2-3, with D maybe TRBD2 (5 bases). The V end was cut by 0 bases, the J end by 1 base, with 11 bases between. Per the germline V gene, CDR1 is KGHSH and CDR2 is LQKENI. The CDR3 has 16 residues. The CDR3 bases are TGTGCCAGCTCACCACCGGGCGGGTTGGGCACAGATACGCAGTATTTT. Amino acids: CASSPPGGLGTDTQYF.

The chain employs TRBV11-2 and TRBJ2-1; the match to TRBD2 covers 12 bases. CDR1 is SGHAT and CDR2 is FQNNGV in the germline V gene. The CDR3 has 16 residues. Unmatched junction bases numbered 5, after V lost 2 bases and J lost 6 bases. CDR3 loop: CASSLIRLAGANEQFF. DNA of the CDR3: TGTGCCAGCAGCTTAATCAGACTAGCGGGAGCCAATGAGCAGTTCTTC.

CDR3 coding DNA: TGTGCCAGCAGTCCCCGGACTAGCGGGAGCTACGAGCAGTACTTC. It translates to CASSPRTSGSYEQYF. This chain uses TRBV27 with TRBJ2-7, with 13 positions matching TRBD2. The CDR3 spans 15 residues. Germline V CDR1 and CDR2: MNHEY, SMNVEV (reference sequence). After removal of 5 bases from V and 3 bases from J, the junction contained 4 bases not matched to a gene.

The genes are TRBV30 and TRBJ2-7, with 7 positions matching TRBD1. The germline V gene encodes CDR1 GTSNPN and CDR2 SVGIG (reference sequence). This CDR3 region has 11 residues. V was clipped by 4 bases and J by 5 bases; unmatched bases: 2. The CDR3 nucleotides are TGTGCCTGGAACAGGGGTAACGAGCAGTACTTC. This encodes CAWNRGNEQYF.

The rearrangement links TRBV5-8 to TRBJ2-1; D perhaps matches TRBD1 (6 bases). Per germline, CDR1 SGHTS and CDR2 YDEGEE. Trimming pared 4 bases from V and 9 bases from J, leaving 20 bases between. CDR3 length equals 15 residues. CDR3: CASSPLTGSQGEQFF. The CDR3 coding sequence is TGTGCCAGCAGCCCCTTGACAGGTTCCCAGGGTGAGCAGTTCTTC.

This rearrangement joins TRBV29-1 to TRBJ2-3, with TRBD1 identical over 10 bases. CDR1 and CDR2 from the germline V gene are SQVTM and ANQGSEA. After removal of 4 bases from V and 7 bases from J, the junction contained 5 bases not matched to a gene. The CDR3 has 13 amino acids. The CDR3 nucleotides read TGCAGCGTTGGTGGGACAGGGGCGTATACGCAGTATTTT. The encoded protein is CSVGGTGAYTQYF.

This clone was seen a few times. The V and J genes are TRBV7-8 and TRBJ2-2, with TRBD2 identical over 11 bases. The trim removed 4 bases at V and 5 bases at J, leaving 9 bases unmatched. CDR1 and CDR2 (germline): SGHVS, FQNEAQ. The CDR3 is made up of 17 amino acids. CDR3 amino acids: CASSWGTSGGGTGELFF. The CDR3 DNA reads as TGTGCCAGCAGCTGGGGGACTAGCGGAGGAGGGACCGGGGAGCTGTTTTTT. Combining the CDR3 with reference TRBV7-8 and TRBJ2-2 gives the whole variable domain GAGVSQSPRYKVAKRGQDVALRCDPISGHVSLFWYQQALGQGPEFLTYFQNEAQLDKSGLPSDRFFAERPEGSVSTLKIQRTQQEDSAVYLCASSWGTSGGGTGELFFGEGSRLTVL.

The V and J genes are TRBV27 and TRBJ2-1; 7 bases match TRBD1. Germline CDR1 reads MNHEY; CDR2 reads SMNVEV (reference sequence). V shed 5 bases and J 0 bases; nucleotides not matched to a gene: 10. This CDR3 region has 17 residues. CDR3 nucleotides: TGTGCCAGCAGTACTCGGGGACAGCCAAGCTCCTACAATGAGCAGTTCTTC. It yields the protein CASSTRGQPSSYNEQFF.

CDR3 coding DNA: TGTGCCAGCAGCATCCGGACAGGGTGGGGTGGCTACACCTTC. Encoded protein: CASSIRTGWGGYTF. V is TRBV6-5 and J is TRBJ1-2, with 8 bases aligning to TRBD1. The CDR3 consists of 14 residues. V lost 6 bases, J lost 7 bases, and 10 bases stayed unmatched. Germline values: CDR1 MNHEY, CDR2 SVGAGI.

V and J are TRBV2 and TRBJ2-7; 7 nucleotides line up with TRBD1. CDR3 length equals 14 residues. V gave up 2 bases and J gave up 9 bases; unmatched junction bases: 10. The V gene's germline CDR1 is SNHLY and CDR2 FYNNEI. For the CDR3, the DNA is TGTGCCAGCAGTGAACAGTCGGGACAGCGTTGGCAGTACTTC. The encoded protein is CASSEQSGQRWQYF.

The chain uses TRBV7-6 and TRBJ1-2, with D tentatively TRBD1 (5 bases). Germline loops: CDR1 SGHVS, CDR2 FNYEAQ. The V end lost 1 base, the J end lost 6 bases, and 6 bases lay between the germline ends. The CDR3 consists of 12 residues. The CDR3 here is CASSLGGDGYTF. As DNA, the CDR3 is TGTGCCAGCAGCTTAGGGGGGGATGGCTACACCTTC.

This clone was seen more than once but under ten times. J is TRBJ2-7 and V is TRBV9; 8 bases match TRBD1. The length of the CDR3 is 15 residues. CDR1 is SGDLS and CDR2 is YYNGEE in the germline V gene. J lost 0 bases, V lost 3 bases, and 5 bases had no gene match. The CDR3 reads CASSGGTGSSYEQYF. The CDR3 DNA is TGTGCCAGCAGCGGTGGGACAGGTAGCTCCTACGAGCAGTACTTC.

The DNA of the CDR3 is TGTGCCAGCAGCCGAAAGCGGGATATCACCTACGAGCAGTACTTC. Residues: CASSRKRDITYEQYF. The chain links TRBV7-8 to TRBJ2-7; 7 bases match TRBD2. The CDR3 is made up of 15 amino acids. CDR1 is SGHVS and CDR2 is FQNEAQ in the germline V gene. V trimming: 5 bases; J trimming: 2 bases; junction bases outside the gene matches: 9.

V gene TRBV28 combines with J gene TRBJ1-6; tentatively, D is TRBD1 (5 bases). This CDR3 spans 15 amino acids. Germline V CDR1 and CDR2: MDHEN, SYDVKM. V was trimmed by 6 bases and J by 6 bases, leaving 15 bases between them. The CDR3: CASSPPGEGNSPLHF. The CDR3 DNA is TGTGCCAGCAGCCCCCCGGGGGAGGGTAATTCACCCCTCCACTTT.

The chain has TRBV19 and TRBJ1-4; 10 positions agree with TRBD1. CDR1 LNHDA and CDR2 SQIVND come from the germline V gene (reference sequence). Losses at the gene ends were 4 bases for V and 8 bases for J; bases not matched to a gene: 7. This CDR3 region has 15 residues. CDR3 sequence reads: CASSTRRGQGEKLFF. CDR3 in DNA: TGTGCCAGTAGTACCCGAAGGGGACAGGGGGAAAAACTGTTTTTT.

The table lists this clone with a few counts. The chain couples TRBV2 to TRBJ2-5, with 15 nucleotides matching TRBD2. The end of the DNA is better explained by TRBJ2-7, so the J call may be wrong. CDR1 is SNHLY and CDR2 is FYNNEI in the germline V gene. The CDR3 spans 14 residues. In nucleotides, the CDR3 is TGTGCCAGCAGATGGACTAGCGGGAGGGGCGAGCAGTACTTC. This translates into CASRWTSGRGEQYF.

The V call is TRBV14, the J call TRBJ2-7, with D possibly matching TRBD1 (6 bases). This CDR3 has 18 residues. CDR1 is SGHDN, CDR2 FVKESK, per germline. Trimming took off 2 bases at V and 4 bases at J, with 24 bases between the two ends. CDR3 sequence (DNA): TGTGCCAGCAGCCAAAGTTGGGGGCCCATAGCTCGAGATTACGAGCAGTACTTC. This translates into CASSQSWGPIARDYEQYF.

The V call is TRBV29-1, the J call TRBJ2-3, with 15 bases fitting TRBD2. V was pared by 7 bases and J by 3 bases, with 2 bases of the junction left unmatched. The CDR3 consists of 14 residues. Germline CDR1 reads SQVTM; CDR2 reads ANQGSEA. CDR3 residues: CSGGLAGGTDTQYF. In DNA form, the CDR3 reads TGCAGCGGGGGACTAGCGGGAGGAACAGATACGCAGTATTTT.